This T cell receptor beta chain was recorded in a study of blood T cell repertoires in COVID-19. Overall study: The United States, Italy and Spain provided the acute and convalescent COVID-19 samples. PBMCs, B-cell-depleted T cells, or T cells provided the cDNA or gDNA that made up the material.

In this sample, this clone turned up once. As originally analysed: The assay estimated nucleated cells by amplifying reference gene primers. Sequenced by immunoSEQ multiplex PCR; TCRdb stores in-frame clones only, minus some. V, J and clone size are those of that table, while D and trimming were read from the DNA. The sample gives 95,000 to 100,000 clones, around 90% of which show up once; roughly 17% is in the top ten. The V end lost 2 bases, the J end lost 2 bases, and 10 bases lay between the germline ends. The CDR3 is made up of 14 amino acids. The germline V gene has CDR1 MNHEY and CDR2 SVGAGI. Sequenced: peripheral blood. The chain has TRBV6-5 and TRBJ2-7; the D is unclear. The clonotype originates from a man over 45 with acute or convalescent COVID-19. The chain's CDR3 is CASSYQAGTYEQYF. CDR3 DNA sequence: TGTGCCAGCAGTTACCAGGCAGGTACCTACGAGCAGTACTTC.